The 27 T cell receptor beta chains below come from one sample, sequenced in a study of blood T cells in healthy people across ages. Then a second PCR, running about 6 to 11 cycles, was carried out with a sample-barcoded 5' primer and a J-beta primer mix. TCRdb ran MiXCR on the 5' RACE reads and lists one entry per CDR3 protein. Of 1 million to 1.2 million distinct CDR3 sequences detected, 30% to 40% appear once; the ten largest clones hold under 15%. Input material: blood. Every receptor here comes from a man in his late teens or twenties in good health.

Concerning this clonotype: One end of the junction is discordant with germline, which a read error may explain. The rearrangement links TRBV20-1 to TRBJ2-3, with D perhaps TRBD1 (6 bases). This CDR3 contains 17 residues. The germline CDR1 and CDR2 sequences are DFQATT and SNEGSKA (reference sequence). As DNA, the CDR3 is TGCAGTGCTAGACCTAGCTCGTGGGGCCCCCGGACAGATGCGCAGTATTTT. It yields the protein CSARPSSWGPRTDAQYF.

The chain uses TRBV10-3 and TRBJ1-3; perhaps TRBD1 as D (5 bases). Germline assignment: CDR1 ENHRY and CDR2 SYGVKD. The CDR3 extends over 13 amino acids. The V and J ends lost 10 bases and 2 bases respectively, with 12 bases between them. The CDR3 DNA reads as TGTGCCACCGCAGGGCTAACTGGAAACACCATATATTTT. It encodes CATAGLTGNTIYF.

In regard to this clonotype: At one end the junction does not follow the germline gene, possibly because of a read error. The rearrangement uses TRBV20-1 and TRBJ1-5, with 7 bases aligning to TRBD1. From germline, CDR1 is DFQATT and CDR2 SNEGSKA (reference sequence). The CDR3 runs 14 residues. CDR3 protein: CSARANRGNQPRHF. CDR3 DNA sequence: TGCAGTGCTAGGGCTAACAGGGGAAACCAGCCCCGGCATTTT.

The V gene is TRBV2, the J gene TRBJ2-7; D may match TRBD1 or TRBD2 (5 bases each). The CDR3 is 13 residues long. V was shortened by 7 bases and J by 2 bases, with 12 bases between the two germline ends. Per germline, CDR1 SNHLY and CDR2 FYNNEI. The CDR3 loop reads CASKRDATYEQYF. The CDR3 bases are TGTGCCAGCAAACGGGACGCCACCTACGAGCAGTACTTC.

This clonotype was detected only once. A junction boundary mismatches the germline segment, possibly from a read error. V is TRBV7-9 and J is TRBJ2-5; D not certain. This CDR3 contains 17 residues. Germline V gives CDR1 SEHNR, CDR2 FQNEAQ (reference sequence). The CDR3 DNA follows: TGTGCCGGCAGCTTAGAGGACCGGCCTTATTGGCGAGAGACCCAGTACTTC. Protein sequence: CAGSLEDRPYWRETQYF.

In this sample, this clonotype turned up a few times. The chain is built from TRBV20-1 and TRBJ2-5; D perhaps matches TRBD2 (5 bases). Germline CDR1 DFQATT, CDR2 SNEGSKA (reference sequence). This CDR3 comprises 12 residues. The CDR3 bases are TGCAGCCTTGGTCCGGGGCAAGAGACCCAGTACTTC. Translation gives CSLGPGQETQYF.

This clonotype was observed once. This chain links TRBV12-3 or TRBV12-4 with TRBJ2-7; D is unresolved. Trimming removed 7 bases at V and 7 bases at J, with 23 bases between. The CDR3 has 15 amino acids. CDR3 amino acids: CASNPLSFMNNEQYF. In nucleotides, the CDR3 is TGTGCCAGCAACCCCCTCAGTTTCATGAACAATGAGCAGTACTTC.

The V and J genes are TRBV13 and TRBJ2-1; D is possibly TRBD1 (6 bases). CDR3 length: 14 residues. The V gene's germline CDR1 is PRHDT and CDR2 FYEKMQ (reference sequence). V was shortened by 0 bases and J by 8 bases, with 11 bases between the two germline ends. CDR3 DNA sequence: TGTGCCAGCAGCTTAGGAGCCAGGGGCGATGAGCAGTTCTTC. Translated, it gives CASSLGARGDEQFF.

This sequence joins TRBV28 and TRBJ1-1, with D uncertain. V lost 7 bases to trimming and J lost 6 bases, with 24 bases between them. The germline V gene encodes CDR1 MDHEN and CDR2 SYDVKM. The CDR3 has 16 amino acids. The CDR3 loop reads CASTIPRRIRLAEAFF. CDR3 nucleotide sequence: TGTGCCAGCACCATACCCCGGCGAATCCGTTTGGCTGAAGCTTTCTTT.

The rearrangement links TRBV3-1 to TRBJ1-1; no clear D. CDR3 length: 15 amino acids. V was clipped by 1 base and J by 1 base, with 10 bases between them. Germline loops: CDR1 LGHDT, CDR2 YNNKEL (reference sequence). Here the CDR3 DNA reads TGTGCCAGCAGCCAAGGGGCTCACGCGAACACTGAAGCTTTCTTT. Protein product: CASSQGAHANTEAFF.

CDR3 nucleotide sequence: TGTGCCAGCAGCTTTGACAGTTCGGGCACAGATACGCAGTATTTT. Amino acid sequence: CASSFDSSGTDTQYF. The gene calls are TRBV7-2 and TRBJ2-3; tentative D call: TRBD1 (5 bases). Germline V gene lookup returns CDR1 SGHTA and CDR2 FQGNSA. The CDR3 runs to 15 residues. Trimming removed 3 bases from V and 1 base from J, with 11 bases in between.

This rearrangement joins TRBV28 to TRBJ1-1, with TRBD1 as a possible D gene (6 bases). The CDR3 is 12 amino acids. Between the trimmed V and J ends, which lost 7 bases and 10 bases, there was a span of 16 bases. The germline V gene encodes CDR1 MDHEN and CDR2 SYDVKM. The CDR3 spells CASTINRDRAFF. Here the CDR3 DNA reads TGTGCCAGCACCATAAACAGGGATAGAGCTTTCTTT.

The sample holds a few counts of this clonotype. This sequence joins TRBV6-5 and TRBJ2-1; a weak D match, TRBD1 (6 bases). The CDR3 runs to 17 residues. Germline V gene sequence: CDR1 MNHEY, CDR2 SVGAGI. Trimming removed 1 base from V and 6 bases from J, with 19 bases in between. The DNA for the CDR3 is TGTGCCAGCAGTTACTACCCCCGCAGGGGTAGTGGCAATGAGCAGTTCTTC. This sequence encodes CASSYYPRRGSGNEQFF.

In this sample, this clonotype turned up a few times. CDR3 nucleotide sequence: TGCAGTGCTACTTTTGAAAACTATGGCTACACCTTC. It codes for CSATFENYGYTF. V usage is TRBV20-1 and J usage is TRBJ1-2; D not certain. The germline V gene encodes CDR1 DFQATT and CDR2 SNEGSKA (reference sequence). Between the trimmed V and J ends, which lost 4 bases and 2 bases, there was a span of 8 bases. The CDR3 has 12 amino acids.

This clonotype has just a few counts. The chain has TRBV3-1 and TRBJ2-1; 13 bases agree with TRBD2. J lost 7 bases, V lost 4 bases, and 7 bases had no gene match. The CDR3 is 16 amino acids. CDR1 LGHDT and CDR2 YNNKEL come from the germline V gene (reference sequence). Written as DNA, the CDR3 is TGTGCCAGCAGCCTGGGACTAGCGGGGTTTTCGAATGAGCAGTTCTTC. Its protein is CASSLGLAGFSNEQFF.

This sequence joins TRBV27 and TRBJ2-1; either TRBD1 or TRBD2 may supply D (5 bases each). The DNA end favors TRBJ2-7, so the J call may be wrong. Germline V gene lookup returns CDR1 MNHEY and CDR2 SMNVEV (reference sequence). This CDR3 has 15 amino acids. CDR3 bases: TGTGTCACCCGGGGCCTTCCTAGCTCCTACAATGAGCAGTACTTC. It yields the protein CVTRGLPSSYNEQYF.

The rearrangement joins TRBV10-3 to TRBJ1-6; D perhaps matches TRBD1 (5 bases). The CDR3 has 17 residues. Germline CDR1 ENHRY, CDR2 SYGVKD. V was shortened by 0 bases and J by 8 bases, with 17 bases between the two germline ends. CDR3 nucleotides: TGTGCCATCAGTGAGTCTAAAAGCGGAGGGGAGGATTCACCCCTCCACTTT. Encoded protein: CAISESKSGGEDSPLHF.

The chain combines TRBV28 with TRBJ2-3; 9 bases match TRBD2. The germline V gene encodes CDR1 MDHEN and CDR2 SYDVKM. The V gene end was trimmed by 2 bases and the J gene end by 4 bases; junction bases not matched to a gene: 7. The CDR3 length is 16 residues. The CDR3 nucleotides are TGTGCCAGCAGTTTAGGTCAGGGACTAGCCCCAGATACGCAGTATTTT. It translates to CASSLGQGLAPDTQYF.

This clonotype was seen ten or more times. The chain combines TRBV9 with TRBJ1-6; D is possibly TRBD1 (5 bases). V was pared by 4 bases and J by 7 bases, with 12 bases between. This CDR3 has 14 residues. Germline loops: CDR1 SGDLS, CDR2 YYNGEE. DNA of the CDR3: TGTGCCAGCAGCATACGGGAGGGGAATTCACCCCTCCACTTT. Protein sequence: CASSIREGNSPLHF.

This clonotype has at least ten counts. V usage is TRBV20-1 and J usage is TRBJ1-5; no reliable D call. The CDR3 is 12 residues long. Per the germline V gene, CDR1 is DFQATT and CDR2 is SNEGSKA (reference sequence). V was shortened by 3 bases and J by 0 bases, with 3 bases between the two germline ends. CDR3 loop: CSASHSNQPQHF. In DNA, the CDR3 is TGCAGTGCTAGTCATAGCAATCAGCCCCAGCATTTT.

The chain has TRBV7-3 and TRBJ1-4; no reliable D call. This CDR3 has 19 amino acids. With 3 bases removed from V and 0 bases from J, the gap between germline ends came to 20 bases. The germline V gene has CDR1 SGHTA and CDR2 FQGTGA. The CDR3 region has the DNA TGTGCCAGCAGCTTGACCGGGCGCGGAGTGCTGGCAACTAATGAAAAACTGTTTTTT. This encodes CASSLTGRGVLATNEKLFF. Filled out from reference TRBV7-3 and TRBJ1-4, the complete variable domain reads GAGVSQTPSNKVTEKGKYVELRCDPISGHTALYWYRQSLGQGPEFLIYFQGTGAADDSGLPNDRFFAVRPEGSVSTLKIQRTERGDSAVYLCASSLTGRGVLATNEKLFFGSGTQLSVL.

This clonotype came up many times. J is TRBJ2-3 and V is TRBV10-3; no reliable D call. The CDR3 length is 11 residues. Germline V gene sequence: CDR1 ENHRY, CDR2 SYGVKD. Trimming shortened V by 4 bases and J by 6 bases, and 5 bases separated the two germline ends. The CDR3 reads CAISVGDTQYF. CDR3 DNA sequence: TGTGCCATCAGTGTGGGGGATACGCAGTATTTT.

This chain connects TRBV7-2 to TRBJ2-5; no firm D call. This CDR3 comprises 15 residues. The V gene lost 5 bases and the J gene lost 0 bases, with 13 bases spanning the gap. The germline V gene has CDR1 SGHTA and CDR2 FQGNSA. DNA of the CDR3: TGTGCCAGCAGCAGGGCCTCCTTCAACCAAGAGACCCAGTACTTC. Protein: CASSRASFNQETQYF.

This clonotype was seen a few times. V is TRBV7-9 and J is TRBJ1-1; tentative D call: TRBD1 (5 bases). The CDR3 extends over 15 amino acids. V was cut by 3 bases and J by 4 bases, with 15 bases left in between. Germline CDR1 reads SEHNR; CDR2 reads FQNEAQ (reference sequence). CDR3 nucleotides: TGTGCCAGCAGCTTCACCTCCAGGGTTGCCACTGAAGCTTTCTTT. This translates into CASSFTSRVATEAFF.

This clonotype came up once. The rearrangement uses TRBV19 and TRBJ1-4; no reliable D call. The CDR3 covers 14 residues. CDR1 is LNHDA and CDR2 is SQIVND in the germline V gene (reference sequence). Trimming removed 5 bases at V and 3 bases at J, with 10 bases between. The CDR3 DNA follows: TGTGCCAGTAGTGTACAGCGGTCTAATGAAAAACTGTTTTTT. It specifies CASSVQRSNEKLFF.

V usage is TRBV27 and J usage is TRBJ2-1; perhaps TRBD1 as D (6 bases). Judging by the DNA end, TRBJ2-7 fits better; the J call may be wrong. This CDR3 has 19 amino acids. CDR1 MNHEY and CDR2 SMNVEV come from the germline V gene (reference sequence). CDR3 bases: TGTGCCAGCAGTTTAATTAAAACTCGGCAGGGGAGCTCCTACAATGAGCAGTACTTC. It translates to CASSLIKTRQGSSYNEQYF.

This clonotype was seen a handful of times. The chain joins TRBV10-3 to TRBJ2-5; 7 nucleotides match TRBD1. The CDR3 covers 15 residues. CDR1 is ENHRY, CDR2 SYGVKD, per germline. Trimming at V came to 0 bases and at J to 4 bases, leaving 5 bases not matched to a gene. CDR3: CAISESEGGGETQYF. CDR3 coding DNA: TGTGCCATCAGTGAGTCGGAAGGGGGCGGAGAGACCCAGTACTTC.